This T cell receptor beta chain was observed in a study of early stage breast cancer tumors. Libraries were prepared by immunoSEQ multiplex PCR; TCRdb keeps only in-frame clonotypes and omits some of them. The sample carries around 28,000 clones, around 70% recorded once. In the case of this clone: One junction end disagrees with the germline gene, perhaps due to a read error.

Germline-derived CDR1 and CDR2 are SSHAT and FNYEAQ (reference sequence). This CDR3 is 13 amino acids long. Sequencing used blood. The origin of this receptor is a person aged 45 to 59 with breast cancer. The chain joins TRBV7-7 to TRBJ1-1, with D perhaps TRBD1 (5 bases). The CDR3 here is CASSRLEGTEAFF. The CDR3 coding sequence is TGTGCTAGCAGCCGCTTAGAGGGGACTGAAGCTTTCTTT.